The 8 T cell receptor beta chains reported below all come from one sample, sequenced in a study of blood T cells in healthy people across ages. Using a J-beta primer mix together with a sample-barcoded 5' primer, a second PCR was run for about 6 to 12 cycles. TCRdb re-called the 5' RACE reads through MiXCR, storing one row per CDR3 protein. The sample carries about 1.6 million distinct CDR3 sequences, almost 35% recorded once. The sample taken for sequencing was blood. Receptor source: a woman in her twenties or thirties in good health.

Details on this clonotype: A junction end diverges from the germline sequence, so it may reflect a read error. The V call is TRBV12-3 or TRBV12-4, the J call TRBJ1-3; D call uncertain. This CDR3 is built from 11 residues. The CDR3 nucleotides are TGTGTCAGCAGTTTTAGGAACACCATATATTTT. It is translated as CVSSFRNTIYF.

This clonotype was seen more than once but under ten times. The chain has TRBV7-6 and TRBJ2-1; 14 bases are shared with TRBD2. The V and J ends lost 1 base and 7 bases, in that order; junction bases with no gene match: 9. Germline loops: CDR1 SGHVS, CDR2 FNYEAQ. The CDR3 is 18 amino acids. The CDR3: CASSLGLAGGPNINEQFF. DNA of the CDR3: TGTGCCAGCAGCTTAGGACTAGCGGGAGGGCCGAACATAAATGAGCAGTTCTTC.

This clonotype was observed at least ten times. The chain recombines TRBV7-2 with TRBJ1-2; D not resolved. The V gene's germline CDR1 is SGHTA and CDR2 FQGNSA. The germline V and J ends were trimmed by 4 bases and 4 bases, with 10 bases remaining between them. The CDR3 consists of 13 residues. The CDR3 DNA reads TGTGCCAGCAGCTCGGAGGTTGGCTATGGCTACACCTTC. Translation gives CASSSEVGYGYTF.

The V call is TRBV5-1, the J call TRBJ1-1; D gene uncertain. The length of the CDR3 is 14 residues. Germline lookup yields CDR1 SGHRS and CDR2 YFSETQ. The germline V and J ends were trimmed by 4 bases and 4 bases, with 14 bases remaining between them. CDR3 coding DNA: TGCGCCAGCAGCGCACGGGAGCGGACCACTGAAGCTTTCTTT. Its protein product is CASSARERTTEAFF.

This clonotype was seen only a few times. The chain recombines TRBV18 with TRBJ2-3, with TRBD1 as a possible D gene (5 bases). The CDR3 is 13 residues long. CDR1 is KGHSH and CDR2 is LQKENI in the germline V gene. V dropped 5 bases and J dropped 6 bases, with 12 bases sitting between them. The CDR3 protein is CASSRTPSDTQYF. DNA of the CDR3: TGTGCCAGCTCAAGGACACCTTCGGATACGCAGTATTTT.

This clonotype was observed a handful of times. The chain couples TRBV12-3 or TRBV12-4 to TRBJ2-1, with D tentatively TRBD1 (6 bases). CDR3 length: 15 amino acids. The germline V and J ends were trimmed by 5 bases and 3 bases, with 14 bases remaining between them. The chain's CDR3 is CASSPSGHLYNEQFF. For the CDR3, the DNA is TGTGCCAGCAGTCCGTCGGGACACCTCTACAATGAGCAGTTCTTC.

This clonotype was detected many times. The J gene is TRBJ2-3, the V gene TRBV29-1; the D is unclear. V was pared by 7 bases and J by 5 bases, with 22 bases between. The CDR3 is 15 amino acids. Germline V gene sequence: CDR1 SQVTM, CDR2 ANQGSEA. CDR3 loop: CSGSATRIGKDTQYF. CDR3 in DNA: TGCAGCGGGAGTGCGACCCGAATTGGCAAAGATACGCAGTATTTT.

This clonotype has only a few counts. The V call is TRBV7-9, the J call TRBJ2-1, with D perhaps being TRBD1 or TRBD2 (5 bases each). V shed 5 bases and J shed 7 bases, with 27 bases lying between them. The germline V gene encodes CDR1 SEHNR and CDR2 FQNEAQ (reference sequence). This CDR3 is built from 18 residues. CDR3 region: CASSVTGTLYLGLNEQFF. CDR3 in DNA: TGTGCCAGCAGCGTAACCGGGACGCTATATTTAGGGCTAAATGAGCAGTTCTTC. Full variable domain (outside the CDR3, taken from reference TRBV7-9 and TRBJ2-1): DTGVSQNPRHKITKRGQNVTFRCDPISEHNRLYWYRQTLGQGPEFLTYFQNEAQLEKSRLLSDRFSAERPKGSFSTLEIQRTEQGDSAMYLCASSVTGTLYLGLNEQFFGPGTRLTVL.